Each of the 19 T cell receptor beta chains below was sequenced from the same sample in a study of blood T cell repertoires in COVID-19. TCRdb's copy holds only in-frame clones and misses some; the assay was immunoSEQ multiplex PCR. The sample carries about 180,000 clones, around 85% recorded once. The sample taken for sequencing was PBMCs or T cells enriched from blood (not recorded which). The receptors here all came from a man aged 40-49 years who had recovered from COVID-19.

The rearrangement joins TRBV5-1 to TRBJ2-1; no definite D call. Germline V gene data show CDR1 as SGHRS and CDR2 as YFSETQ. The CDR3 is made up of 16 amino acids. The V gene lost 1 base and the J gene lost 0 bases, with 11 bases spanning the gap. The CDR3 protein is CASSLMAQSSYNEQFF. The CDR3 DNA follows: TGCGCCAGCAGCTTGATGGCCCAGTCCTCCTACAATGAGCAGTTCTTC.

The CDR3 reads CATSRDRRDTNYGYTF. In nucleotides, the CDR3 is TGTGCCACCAGCAGAGATCGTAGGGACACTAACTATGGCTACACCTTC. V is TRBV15 and J is TRBJ1-2; TRBD1 is a possible D gene (6 bases). V was clipped by 0 bases and J by 0 bases, with 11 bases between them. The CDR3 is made up of 16 amino acids. Germline V lookup: CDR1 LNHNV, CDR2 YYDKDF (reference sequence).

The rearrangement links TRBV30 to TRBJ2-7, with TRBD2 matching 12 bases. Germline V gene sequence: CDR1 GTSNPN, CDR2 SVGIG (reference sequence). The CDR3 has 15 residues. J lost 0 bases, V lost 3 bases, and 3 bases had no gene match. DNA for the CDR3: TGTGCCTGGAGGACTAGCGGGGGTTTCTCCTACGAGCAGTACTTC. Translating gives CAWRTSGGFSYEQYF.

CDR3 loop: CAWDRSNTEAFF. The CDR3 DNA is TGTGCCTGGGACAGGTCGAACACTGAAGCTTTCTTT. The chain employs TRBV30 and TRBJ1-1, with D possibly TRBD1 on 6 matching bases. The CDR3 has 12 amino acids. The germline V gene has CDR1 GTSNPN and CDR2 SVGIG (reference sequence). Trimming took 5 bases from V and 1 from J, leaving 8 bases between them.

The V call is TRBV3-1 (or the pseudogene TRBV3-2), the J call TRBJ2-7; a possible D gene is TRBD2 (5 bases). CDR3 size: 15 residues. Germline assignment: CDR1 LGHDT and CDR2 YNNKEL (reference sequence). V shed 3 bases and J shed 5 bases, with 17 bases lying between them. In DNA form, the CDR3 reads TGTGCCAGCAGCCATGACTACCAGAGGACCCACGAGCAGTACTTC. Protein product: CASSHDYQRTHEQYF.

The rearrangement uses TRBV5-4 and TRBJ2-2, with D possibly matching TRBD1 (7 bases). V was clipped by 5 bases and J by 6 bases, with 20 bases between them. CDR1 is SGHNT, CDR2 YYREEE, per germline (reference sequence). This CDR3 has 16 amino acids. The CDR3 DNA sequence: TGTGCCAGCAGGCTGAGGTCAACAGGGGAGGCCGGGGAGCTGTTTTTT. Its protein product is CASRLRSTGEAGELFF.

V is TRBV24-1 and J is TRBJ2-1, with TRBD1 identical over 7 bases. Trimming took 7 bases from V and 3 from J; bases not matched to a gene: 5. CDR3 length: 14 residues. Germline V gene data show CDR1 as KGHDR and CDR2 as SFDVKD. The CDR3 DNA reads as TGTGCCACCAGCGGGACAGAAGACTACAATGAGCAGTTCTTC. Protein product: CATSGTEDYNEQFF.

V and J are TRBV28 and TRBJ1-5; D gene ambiguous. The CDR3 consists of 12 residues. Germline loops: CDR1 MDHEN, CDR2 SYDVKM. Trimming pared 5 bases from V and 4 bases from J, leaving 6 bases between. The CDR3 DNA reads TGTGCCAGCAGTCTAATTAATCAGCCCCAGCATTTT. This codes for CASSLINQPQHF.

The rearrangement links TRBV12-5 to TRBJ2-1, with 9 positions matching TRBD1. CDR1 LGHNT and CDR2 FRNRAP come from the germline V gene. CDR3 length equals 13 residues. V was clipped by 6 bases and J by 8 bases; unmatched bases: 5. The CDR3 bases are TGTGCTAGTGGCCGGGACAGGGTGGATGAGCAGTTCTTC. It codes for CASGRDRVDEQFF.

The V call is TRBV5-4, the J call TRBJ1-4; D is perhaps TRBD1 (6 bases). Trimming left V 3 bases short and J 0 bases short, with 15 bases between. CDR1 is SGHNT and CDR2 is YYREEE in the germline V gene (reference sequence). There are 17 residues in the CDR3. The CDR3 sequence: CASSSGQLGATNEKLFF. The CDR3 nucleotides are TGTGCCAGCAGCTCCGGACAGTTAGGGGCAACTAATGAAAAACTGTTTTTT.

The chain uses TRBV9 and TRBJ1-2, with TRBD1 matching over 10 bases. The CDR3 extends over 16 amino acids. Trimming cost V 3 bases and J 7 bases; bases outside gene matches: 12. The germline CDR1 and CDR2 sequences are SGDLS and YYNGEE. CDR3 region: CASSANRDRGSAGYTF. In nucleotides, the CDR3 is TGTGCCAGCAGCGCGAACCGGGACAGGGGATCAGCTGGCTACACCTTC.

The chain combines TRBV14 with TRBJ1-2, with TRBD1 as a possible D gene (5 bases). The CDR3 has 14 residues. V was trimmed by 0 bases and J by 5 bases, leaving 10 bases between them. From germline, CDR1 is SGHDN and CDR2 FVKESK. CDR3 region: CASSQEDSPYGYTF. The CDR3 bases are TGTGCCAGCAGCCAAGAAGACAGCCCTTATGGCTACACCTTC.

The chain is built from TRBV6-5 and TRBJ1-2; weak D call: TRBD1 (5 bases). Trimming cost V 7 bases and J 5 bases, with 14 bases left between them. CDR1 MNHEY and CDR2 SVGAGI come from the germline V gene. The CDR3 is 13 residues long. The CDR3 protein is CASMGDGGYGYTF. DNA for the CDR3: TGTGCCAGCATGGGGGACGGGGGGTATGGCTACACCTTC.

This chain uses TRBV6-4 with TRBJ2-2; D is uncertain. CDR1 is MRHNA, CDR2 SNTAGT, per germline. This CDR3 has 14 residues. With 5 bases removed from V and 6 bases from J, the gap between germline ends came to 13 bases. CDR3 sequence reads: CASSSFTGSGELFF. CDR3 DNA: TGTGCCAGCAGTAGCTTTACCGGGTCCGGGGAGCTGTTTTTT.

In this sample, this clone turned up once. The J gene is TRBJ2-1, the V gene TRBV5-8; weak D call: TRBD2 (5 bases). Germline loops: CDR1 SGHTS, CDR2 YDEGEE. V lost 5 bases and J lost 0, with 12 bases in between. CDR3 length: 15 amino acids. Written as DNA, the CDR3 is TGTGCCAGCAGAAGGAGCGGTACCTCCTACAATGAGCAGTTCTTC. Amino acids: CASRRSGTSYNEQFF. Drawing the rest from reference TRBV5-8 and TRBJ2-1, the complete variable domain is EAGVTQSPTHLIKTRGQQATLRCSPISGHTSVYWYQQALGLGLQFLLWYDEGEERNRGNFPPRFSGRQFPNYSSELNVNALELEDSALYLCASRRSGTSYNEQFFGPGTRLTVL.

The genes are TRBV7-9 and TRBJ2-5; 10 bases align to TRBD1. The CDR3 covers 14 residues. The germline CDR1 and CDR2 sequences are SEHNR and FQNEAQ (reference sequence). The V and J ends lost 4 bases and 5 bases, in that order; junction bases with no gene match: 4. The CDR3 sequence is CASSSGQGRETQYF. The CDR3 DNA reads as TGTGCCAGCAGCTCGGGACAGGGGCGGGAGACCCAGTACTTC.

This clone was observed a single time. This chain uses TRBV7-2 with TRBJ1-1, with a tentative D call TRBD1 (5 bases). Germline V gene lookup returns CDR1 SGHTA and CDR2 FQGNSA. The CDR3 extends over 13 amino acids. Trimming cost V 6 bases and J 3 bases, with 11 bases left between them. The CDR3 DNA reads TGTGCCAGCAGTTCCAGGGCAGACACTGAAGCTTTCTTT. The encoded protein is CASSSRADTEAFF.

The chain combines TRBV5-1 with TRBJ1-3; TRBD1 agrees at 8 bases. The CDR3 is made up of 17 amino acids. Germline loops: CDR1 SGHRS, CDR2 YFSETQ. V lost 4 bases and J lost 0; bases outside the gene matches: 9. The DNA of the CDR3 is TGCGCCAGCAGCGGACCCGGGACAGGTAGCTCTGGAAACACCATATATTTT. This encodes CASSGPGTGSSGNTIYF.

The J gene is TRBJ2-4, the V gene TRBV27, with TRBD2 identical over 11 bases. CDR1 is MNHEY and CDR2 is SMNVEV in the germline V gene (reference sequence). V shed 5 bases, J shed 3 bases, and the junction held 3 bases outside the gene matches. The CDR3 runs 15 residues. The chain's CDR3 is CASSQGLADKNIQYF. DNA for the CDR3: TGTGCCAGCAGTCAGGGACTAGCGGACAAAAACATTCAGTACTTC.